Sequencing of this T cell receptor (beta chain) was carried out in a study of blood T cell repertoires in COVID-19. Study summary: Acute-phase and convalescent COVID-19 samples originated in the United States, Italy and Spain.

Recruits, aged roughly 18 to 100 years, lived in 24 US areas. This CDR3 contains 16 residues. V gave up 2 bases and J gave up 7 bases; unmatched junction bases: 12. Germline CDR1 reads KGHSH; CDR2 reads LQKENI. Per the study methods: Amplifying reference gene primers gave estimates of nucleated cell counts. This table comes from immunoSEQ multiplex PCR, and its TCRdb copy is limited to in-frame clones, with some not included. The DNA was the basis for D and trimming; V, J and clone size are from that table. This sample has approximately 250,000 clones, with roughly 90% found just once. Sequenced input: PBMCs or T cells enriched from blood (not recorded which). The clonotype comes from a middle-aged man who had been exposed to COVID-19. This chain links TRBV18 with TRBJ1-2; 8 bases are a match to TRBD1. CDR3 region: CASSPRTGMAPFGYTF. CDR3 nucleotide sequence: TGTGCCAGCTCACCAAGGACAGGGATGGCCCCTTTTGGCTACACCTTC. The whole variable domain, filled in from reference TRBV18 and TRBJ1-2, reads NAGVMQNPRHLVRRRGQEARLRCSPMKGHSHVYWYRQLPEEGLKFMVYLQKENIIDESGMPKERFSAEFPKEGPSILRIQQVVRGDSAAYFCASSPRTGMAPFGYTFGSGTRLTVV.